Reported below is one T cell receptor beta chain. The data stem from a study of OX40 agonist ivuxolimab in advanced cancers. Study summary: Every patient in dose escalation had hepatocellular carcinoma, melanoma, renal cell or head and neck cancer.

The sampling schedule covered blood at baseline, cycle 4 day 1, and cycle 7 day 1. The germline CDR1 and CDR2 sequences are LGHNA and YNFKEQ. This CDR3 has 16 amino acids. Unmatched junction bases numbered 9, after V lost 3 bases and J lost 5 bases. The assay was immunoSEQ multiplex PCR, and TCRdb's table has in-frame clones only and misses some. The sample has about 84,000 clones; approximately 88% are singletons. This sample comprised CD4+ or CD8+ T cells sorted from blood, obtained in a trial of the OX40 agonist ivuxolimab. The clonotype was recovered from an adult with an advanced solid tumor such as melanoma, head and neck, liver or kidney cancer. The V and J genes are TRBV4-2 and TRBJ2-3; 9 bases line up with TRBD1. The CDR3 loop is CASSQGTGGGGDTQYF. CDR3 DNA sequence: TGTGCCAGCAGCCAGGGTACAGGGGGCGGAGGAGATACGCAGTATTTT.